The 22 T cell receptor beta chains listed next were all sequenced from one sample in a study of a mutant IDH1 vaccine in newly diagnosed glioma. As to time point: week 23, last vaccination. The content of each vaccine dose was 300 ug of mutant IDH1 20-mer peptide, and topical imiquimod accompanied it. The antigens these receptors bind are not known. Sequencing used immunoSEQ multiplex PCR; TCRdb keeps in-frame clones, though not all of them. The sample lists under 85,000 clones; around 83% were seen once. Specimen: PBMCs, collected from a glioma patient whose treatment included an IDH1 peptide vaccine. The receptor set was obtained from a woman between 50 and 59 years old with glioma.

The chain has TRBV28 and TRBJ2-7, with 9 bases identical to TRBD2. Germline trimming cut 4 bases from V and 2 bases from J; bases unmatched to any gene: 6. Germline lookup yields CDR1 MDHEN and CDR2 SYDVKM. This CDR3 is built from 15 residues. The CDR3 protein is CASSSGTSSTYEQYF. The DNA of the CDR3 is TGTGCCAGCAGTTCCGGGACTAGCTCTACCTACGAGCAGTACTTC.

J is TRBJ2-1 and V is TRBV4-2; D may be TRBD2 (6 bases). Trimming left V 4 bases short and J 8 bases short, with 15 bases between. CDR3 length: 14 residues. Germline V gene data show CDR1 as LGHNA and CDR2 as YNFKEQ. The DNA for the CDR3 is TGTGCCAGCAGCCCCGAGACTAGGGCCCATGAGCAGTTCTTC. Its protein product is CASSPETRAHEQFF.

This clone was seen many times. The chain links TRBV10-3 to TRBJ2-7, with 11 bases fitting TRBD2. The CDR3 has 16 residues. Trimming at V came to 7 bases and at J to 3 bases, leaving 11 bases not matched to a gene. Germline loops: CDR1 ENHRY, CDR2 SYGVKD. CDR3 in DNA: TGTGCCATCACGGGGGGACTAGCGGCAGCCGGCTACGAGCAGTACTTC. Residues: CAITGGLAAAGYEQYF.

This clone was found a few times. CDR3 amino acids: CASSFSGGWAEAFF. Written as DNA, the CDR3 is TGCGCCAGCAGCTTTTCAGGGGGATGGGCTGAAGCTTTCTTT. V gene TRBV5-1 combines with J gene TRBJ1-1; TRBD1 matches 7 bases. The germline CDR1 and CDR2 sequences are SGHRS and YFSETQ. This CDR3 has 14 amino acids. V shed 2 bases and J 6 bases; nucleotides not matched to a gene: 7.

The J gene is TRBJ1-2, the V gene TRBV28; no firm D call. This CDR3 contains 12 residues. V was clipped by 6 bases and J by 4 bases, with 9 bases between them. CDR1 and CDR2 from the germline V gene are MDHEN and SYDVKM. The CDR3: CASSLGVYGYTF. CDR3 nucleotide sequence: TGTGCCAGCAGCCTTGGCGTCTATGGCTACACCTTC.

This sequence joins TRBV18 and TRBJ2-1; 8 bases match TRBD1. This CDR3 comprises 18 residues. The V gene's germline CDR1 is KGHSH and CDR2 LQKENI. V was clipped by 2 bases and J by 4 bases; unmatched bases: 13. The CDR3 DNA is TGTGCCAGCTCACCAAATTACGGACAGGGAAAACGTTACAATGAGCAGTTCTTC. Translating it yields CASSPNYGQGKRYNEQFF.

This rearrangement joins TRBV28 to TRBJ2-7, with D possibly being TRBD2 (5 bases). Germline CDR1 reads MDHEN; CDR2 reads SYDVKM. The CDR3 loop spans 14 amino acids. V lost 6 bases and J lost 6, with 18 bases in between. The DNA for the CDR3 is TGTGCCAGCAGCCACCCCCGCGGGTTTCTCGAGCAGTACTTC. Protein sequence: CASSHPRGFLEQYF.

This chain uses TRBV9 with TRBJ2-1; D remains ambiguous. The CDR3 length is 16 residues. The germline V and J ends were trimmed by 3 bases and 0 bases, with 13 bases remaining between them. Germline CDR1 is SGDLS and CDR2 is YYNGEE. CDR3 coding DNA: TGTGCCAGCAGCGCCCGGCGAGTAGCCTCCTACAATGAGCAGTTCTTC. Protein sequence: CASSARRVASYNEQFF.

CDR3 loop: CASSSRFNQPQHF. DNA for the CDR3: TGTGCCAGCAGTTCCCGGTTCAATCAGCCCCAGCATTTT. This chain uses TRBV27 with TRBJ1-5; D ambiguous. CDR1 MNHEY and CDR2 SMNVEV come from the germline V gene (reference sequence). The CDR3 runs 13 residues. The V and J ends lost 4 bases and 3 bases respectively, with 7 bases between them.

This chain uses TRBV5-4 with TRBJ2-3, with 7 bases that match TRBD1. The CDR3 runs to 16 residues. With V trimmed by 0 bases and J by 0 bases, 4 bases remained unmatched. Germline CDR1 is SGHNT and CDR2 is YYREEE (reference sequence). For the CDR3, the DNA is TGTGCCAGCAGCTTGGCCCGGGACAGTAGCACAGATACGCAGTATTTT. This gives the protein CASSLARDSSTDTQYF.

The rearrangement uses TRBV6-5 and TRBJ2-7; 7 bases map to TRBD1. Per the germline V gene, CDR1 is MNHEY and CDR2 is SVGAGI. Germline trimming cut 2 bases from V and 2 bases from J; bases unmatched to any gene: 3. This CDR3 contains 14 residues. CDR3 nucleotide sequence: TGTGCCAGCAGTTACGGCGGACAGGCCTACGAGCAGTACTTC. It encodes CASSYGGQAYEQYF.

CDR3 region: CASSLSGTPGEQFF. DNA of the CDR3: TGTGCCAGCAGCTTATCCGGGACCCCCGGTGAGCAGTTCTTC. The chain uses TRBV7-3 and TRBJ2-1; tentatively, D is TRBD1 or TRBD2 (5 bases each). CDR1 is SGHTA, CDR2 FQGTGA, per germline. The CDR3 is 14 amino acids. Trimming took off 2 bases at V and 9 bases at J, with 14 bases between the two ends.

The CDR3 here is CASSVMGGRPGDEQYF. CDR3 coding DNA: TGTGCCAGCAGCGTAATGGGGGGGAGGCCTGGGGACGAGCAGTACTTC. V usage is TRBV9 and J usage is TRBJ2-7, with 7 bases lining up with TRBD2. The J segment lost 5 bases and the V segment lost 1 base, leaving 12 bases of the junction unmatched. Looked up from germline, CDR1 is SGDLS and CDR2 is YYNGEE. The CDR3 extends over 16 amino acids. Together with reference TRBV9 and TRBJ2-7, the CDR3 gives the full variable domain: DSGVTQTPKHLITATGQRVTLRCSPRSGDLSVYWYQQSLDQGLQFLIQYYNGEERAKGNILERFSAQQFPDLHSELNLSSLELGDSALYFCASSVMGGRPGDEQYFGPGTRLTVT.

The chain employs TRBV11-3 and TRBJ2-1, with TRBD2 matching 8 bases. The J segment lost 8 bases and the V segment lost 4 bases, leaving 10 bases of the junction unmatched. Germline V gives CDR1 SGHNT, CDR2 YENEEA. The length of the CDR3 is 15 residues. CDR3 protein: CASSSGTSYSYEQFF. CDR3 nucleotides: TGTGCCAGCAGCTCCGGGACTAGTTATTCGTATGAGCAGTTCTTC.

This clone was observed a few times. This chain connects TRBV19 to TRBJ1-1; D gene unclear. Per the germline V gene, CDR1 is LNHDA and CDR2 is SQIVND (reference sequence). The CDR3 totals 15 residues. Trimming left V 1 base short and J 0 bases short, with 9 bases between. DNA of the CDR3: TGTGCCAGTAGTATAGTCCCGCAACTGAACACTGAAGCTTTCTTT. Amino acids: CASSIVPQLNTEAFF.

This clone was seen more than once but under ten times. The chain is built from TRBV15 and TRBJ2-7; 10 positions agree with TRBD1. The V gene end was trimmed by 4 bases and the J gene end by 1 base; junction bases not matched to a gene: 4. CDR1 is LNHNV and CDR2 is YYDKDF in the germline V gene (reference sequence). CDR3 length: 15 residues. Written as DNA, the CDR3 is TGTGCCACCAGCACTCGGACAGGGGGGTCCTACGAGCAGTACTTC. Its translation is CATSTRTGGSYEQYF.

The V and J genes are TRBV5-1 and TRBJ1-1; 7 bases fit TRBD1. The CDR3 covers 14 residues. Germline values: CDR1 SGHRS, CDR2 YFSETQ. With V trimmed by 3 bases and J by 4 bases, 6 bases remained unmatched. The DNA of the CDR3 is TGCGCCAGCAGCTCCCCTGACAGGGTCACTGAAGCTTTCTTT. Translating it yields CASSSPDRVTEAFF.

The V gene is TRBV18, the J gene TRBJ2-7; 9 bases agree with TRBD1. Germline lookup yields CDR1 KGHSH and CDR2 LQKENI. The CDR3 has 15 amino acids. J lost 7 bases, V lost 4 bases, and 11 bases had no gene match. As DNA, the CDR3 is TGTGCCAGCTCACAACAGGGGGCCCAGTTGGGTGAGCAGTACTTC. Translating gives CASSQQGAQLGEQYF. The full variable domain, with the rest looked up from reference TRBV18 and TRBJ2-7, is NAGVMQNPRHLVRRRGQEARLRCSPMKGHSHVYWYRQLPEEGLKFMVYLQKENIIDESGMPKERFSAEFPKEGPSILRIQQVVRGDSAAYFCASSQQGAQLGEQYFGPGTRLTVT.

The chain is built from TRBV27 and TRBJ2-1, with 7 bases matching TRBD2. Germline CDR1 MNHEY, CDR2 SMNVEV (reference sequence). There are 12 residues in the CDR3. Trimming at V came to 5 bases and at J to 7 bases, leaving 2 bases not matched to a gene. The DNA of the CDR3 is TGTGCCAGCAGTCTCGGGGGGAATGAGCAGTTCTTC. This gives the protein CASSLGGNEQFF.

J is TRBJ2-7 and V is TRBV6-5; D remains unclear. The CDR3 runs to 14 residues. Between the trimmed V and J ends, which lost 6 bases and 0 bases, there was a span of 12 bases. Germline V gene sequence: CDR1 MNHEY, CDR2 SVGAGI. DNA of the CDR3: TGTGCCAGCAGGCAGACGCAACTCTCCTACGAGCAGTACTTC. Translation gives CASRQTQLSYEQYF.

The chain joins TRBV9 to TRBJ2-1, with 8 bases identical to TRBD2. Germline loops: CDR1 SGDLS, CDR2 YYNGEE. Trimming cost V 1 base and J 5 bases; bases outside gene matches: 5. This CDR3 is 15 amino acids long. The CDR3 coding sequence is TGTGCCAGCAGCGTACGAGCGGGAGATGACAATGAGCAGTTCTTC. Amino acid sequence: CASSVRAGDDNEQFF.

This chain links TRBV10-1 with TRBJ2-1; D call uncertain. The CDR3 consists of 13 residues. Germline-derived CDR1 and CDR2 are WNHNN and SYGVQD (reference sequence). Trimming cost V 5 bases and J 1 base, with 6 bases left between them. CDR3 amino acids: CASSPASYNEQFF. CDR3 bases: TGCGCCAGCAGTCCTGCTTCCTACAATGAGCAGTTCTTC.